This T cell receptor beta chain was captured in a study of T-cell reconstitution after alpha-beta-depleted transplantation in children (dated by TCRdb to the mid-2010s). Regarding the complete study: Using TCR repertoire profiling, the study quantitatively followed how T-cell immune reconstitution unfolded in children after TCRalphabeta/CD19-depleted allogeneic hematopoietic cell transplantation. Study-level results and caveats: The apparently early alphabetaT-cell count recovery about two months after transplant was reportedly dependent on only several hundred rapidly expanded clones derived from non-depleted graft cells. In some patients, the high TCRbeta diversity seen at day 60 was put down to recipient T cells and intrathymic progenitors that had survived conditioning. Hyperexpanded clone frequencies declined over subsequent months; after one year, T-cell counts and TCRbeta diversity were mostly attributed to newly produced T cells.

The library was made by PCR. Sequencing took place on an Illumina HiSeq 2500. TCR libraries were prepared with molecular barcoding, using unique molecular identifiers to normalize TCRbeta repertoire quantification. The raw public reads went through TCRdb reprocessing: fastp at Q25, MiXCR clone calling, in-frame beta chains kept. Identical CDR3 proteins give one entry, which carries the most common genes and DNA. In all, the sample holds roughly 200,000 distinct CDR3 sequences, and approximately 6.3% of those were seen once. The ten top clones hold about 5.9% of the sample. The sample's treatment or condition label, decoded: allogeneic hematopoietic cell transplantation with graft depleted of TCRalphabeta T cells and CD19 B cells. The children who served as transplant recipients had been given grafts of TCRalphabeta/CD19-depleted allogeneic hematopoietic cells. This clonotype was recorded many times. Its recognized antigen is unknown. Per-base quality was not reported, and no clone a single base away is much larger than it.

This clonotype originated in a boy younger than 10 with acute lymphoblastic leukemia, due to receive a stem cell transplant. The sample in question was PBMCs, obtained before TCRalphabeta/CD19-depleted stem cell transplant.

The CDR3 is CASRPRGFYEQYF. The DNA is TGTGCCAGCAGGCCTCGGGGCTTCTACGAGCAGTACTTC. The sequence links TRBV12-3 or TRBV12-4 to TRBJ2-7, with the D call perhaps TRBD1 or TRBD2, as 5 bases match in each case. CDR3 length: 13 amino acids, cysteine to phenylalanine. Only the CDR3 portion is preserved as DNA: 39 bases, with reading frame beginning at the first base. Trimming removed 6 bases from V and 3 bases from J, leaving 12 bases between the germline ends.